The sequence of this T cell receptor beta chain was determined in a study of monozygotic twins with cystic fibrosis (dated by TCRdb to the early 2020s). Regarding the complete study: Around 3.1 micrograms of fragmented DNA went through roughly 14 PCR cycles to produce barcoded libraries. Data for three of the twin pairs had previously been reported in another context. TCR beta repertoires were compared within and between 16 monozygotic twin pairs with cystic fibrosis so that genetic influence on V and J gene usage could be assessed. On the day blood was drawn, the twins' weight-for-height and FEVPerc (FEV1 disease centile) were ranked against those of the 1,000 or so cohort participants. Ten female and six male twin pairs, aged about 2.0 to 40 years (median around 10 years) and mostly children and adolescents, were included in the cohort.

Counted from cysteine to phenylalanine, this CDR3 has 14 amino acids. Only the CDR3 portion is preserved as DNA: 42 bases, with reading frame beginning at the first base. Between the V and J ends, shortened by 2 bases and 7 bases respectively, the junction contains 12 bases. The germline V gene supplies CDR1 SGHTA and CDR2 FQGNSA. The full study reports these points: Simpson clonality tended to be low (median around 0.0095), which suggests a naive-dominated repertoire, although clonality was higher in the most severely affected patients. Only a small cohort was studied, and no association of shared CDR3 numbers with age, concordance or disease severity was found. Nucleotide-identical clonotype sharing was significantly higher within monozygotic CF twin pairs than between unrelated CF individuals (P = 0.000026, Mann-Whitney). V gene usage was most similar to the co-twin for 13 of 16 pairs, and J usage for 8 of 16 pairs, suggesting genetic constraints.

A word on this clone: Its antigen target is currently unknown. Within one base of it there is no much larger clone, and no base qualities were kept.

The twin pairs came from the European Cystic Fibrosis Twin and Sibling Study Cohort, which recruited patients from about 160 CF clinics across 14 European countries. Zygosity and CFTR genotype were confirmed in-house, and zygosity was tested by multiplex PCR of nine short tandem repeat loci. Peripheral blood was taken from each twin, and clinical parameters were recorded on the day of blood sampling. Genomic DNA was isolated from peripheral blood cells with phenol/chloroform and kept in TE buffer at 4 degrees C. TCR beta CDR3 regions were amplified by multiplex PCR with the immunoSEQ immune profiling system according to the manufacturer's instructions. An Illumina NextSeq system was used for sequencing. Per the original workflow: Sequence data were processed on the immunoSEQ Analyzer platform, and clonality was calculated as the square root of Simpson's index of productive rearrangements. V and J usage similarity was measured by Jensen-Shannon distance, and CDR3 generation probabilities were computed with OLGA. The researchers looked up shared CDR3 sequences in the immuneACCESS database (August 2020) and in VDJdb (December 2020). What TCRdb holds here is the immuneACCESS table cut down to in-frame rearrangements. Part of the clones is not present; checked against another copy, under half of the missing clones reflect an unresolved V gene, and the others are unexplained. V, J and clone size were drawn from that table, and D and trimming were deduced from the DNA. The sample contains roughly 25,000 clones, about 96% of them found a single time. Of the sample, 2.7% falls within the top ten clones.

The sequence was obtained from a girl aged 2-15 years with cystic fibrosis. The chain was built from TRBV7-2 and TRBJ1-5; no D gene call is confident. Sample: blood. The CDR3 corresponds to CASSLMGAGQPQHF. The DNA sequence follows: TGTGCCAGCAGCTTAATGGGAGCGGGGCAGCCCCAGCATTTT.